The present T cell receptor (beta chain) was sequenced within a study of T cells in Graves' hyperthyroidism and ophthalmopathy. Only a few counts were recorded for this clonotype. Germline V gene lookup returns CDR1 SGHNT and CDR2 YYREEE (reference sequence). Trimming removed 0 bases at V and 5 bases at J, with 9 bases between. The CDR3 is 14 amino acids. The source material, RNA transcripts, was used to amplify TCR beta CDR3 regions. The study used the HTBI primer set for a first-round RT-PCR of the TCR CDR3. In TCRdb, the multiplex PCR reads were re-called with MiXCR into one record per CDR3 protein. The repertoire holds more than 550,000 distinct CDR3 sequences, with nearly 45% as singletons.

The chain combines TRBV5-4 with TRBJ1-5; D is uncertain. Sequencing was done on a sample of peripheral blood or thyroid tissue (not recorded which). This TCR was recovered from an adult man with Graves' disease, either hyperthyroidism or ophthalmopathy (not recorded which). The CDR3 coding sequence is TGTGCCAGCAGCTTGGCGGGTTACGATCAGCCCCAGCATTTT. The encoded protein is CASSLAGYDQPQHF.